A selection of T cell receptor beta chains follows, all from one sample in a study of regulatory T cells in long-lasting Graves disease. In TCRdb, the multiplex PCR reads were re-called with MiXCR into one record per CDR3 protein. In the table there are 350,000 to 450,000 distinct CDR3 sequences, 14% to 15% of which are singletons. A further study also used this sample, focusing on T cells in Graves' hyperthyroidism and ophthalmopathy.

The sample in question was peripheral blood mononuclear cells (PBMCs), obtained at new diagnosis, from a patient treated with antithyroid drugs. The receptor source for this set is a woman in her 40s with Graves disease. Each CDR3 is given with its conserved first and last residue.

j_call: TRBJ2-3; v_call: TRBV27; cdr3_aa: CASSLTSGQLSGTDTQYF
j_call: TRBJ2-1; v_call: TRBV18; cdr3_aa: CASSPKQGSLGNDEQFF
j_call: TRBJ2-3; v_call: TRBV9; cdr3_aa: CASSTRDRATDTQYF
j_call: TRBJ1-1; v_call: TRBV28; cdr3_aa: CASSRGQGVTEAFF
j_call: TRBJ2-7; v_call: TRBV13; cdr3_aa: CASYGPATYEQYF
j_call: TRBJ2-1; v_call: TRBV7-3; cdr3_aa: CASSLFLAGGPNSYNEQFF
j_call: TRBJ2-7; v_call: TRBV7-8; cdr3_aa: CASSLEASGSYEQYF
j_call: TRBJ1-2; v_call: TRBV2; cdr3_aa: CAPFGTGPGYTF
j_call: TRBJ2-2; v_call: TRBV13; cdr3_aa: CASSSTGLGENTGELFF
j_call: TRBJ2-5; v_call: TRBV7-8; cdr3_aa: CASSLVTSGMGETQYF
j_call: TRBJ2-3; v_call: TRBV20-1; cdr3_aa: CSARDPGAGTDTQYF